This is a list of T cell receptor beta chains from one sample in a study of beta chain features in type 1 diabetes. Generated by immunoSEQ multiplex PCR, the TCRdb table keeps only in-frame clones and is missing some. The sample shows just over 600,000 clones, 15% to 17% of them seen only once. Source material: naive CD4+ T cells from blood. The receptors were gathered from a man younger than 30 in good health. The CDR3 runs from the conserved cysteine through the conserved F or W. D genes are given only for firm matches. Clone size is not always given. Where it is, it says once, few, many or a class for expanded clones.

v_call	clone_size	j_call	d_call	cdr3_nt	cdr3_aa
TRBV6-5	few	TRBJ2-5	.	TGTGCCAGCAGTTACTCGTTAATGACCGGACAAGAGACCCAGTACTTC	CASSYSLMTGQETQYF
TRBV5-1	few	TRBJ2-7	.	TGCGCCAGCAGCTCGGGTGGTACGTCCCTCTACGAGCAGTACTTC	CASSSGGTSLYEQYF
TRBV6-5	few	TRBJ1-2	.	TGTGCCAGCAGTTATACAGGCTATGGCTACACCTTC	CASSYTGYGYTF
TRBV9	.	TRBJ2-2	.	TGTGCCAGCAGCGGAGTACCCACCCGGCTCCCCTCTACACCGGGCGGGCTGTTTTTT	CASSGVPTRLPSTPGGLFF
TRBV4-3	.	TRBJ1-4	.	TGCGCCAGCAGCCAAGAGAGCCAGTTTAATGAAAAACTGTTTTTT	CASSQESQFNEKLFF
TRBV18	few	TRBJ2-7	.	TGTGCCAGCTCACCACTACAGCTCCCCTCCTACGAGCAGTACTTC	CASSPLQLPSYEQYF
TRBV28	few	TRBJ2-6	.	TGTGCCATCAAAAGGAACAGGGTGACGGGTGGGGCCAACGTCCTGACTTTC	CAIKRNRVTGGANVLTF
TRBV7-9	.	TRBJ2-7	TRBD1	TGTGCCAGCAGCTCCCACAGGGGTTCGTACGAGCAGTACTTC	CASSSHRGSYEQYF
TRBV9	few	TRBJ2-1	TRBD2	TGTGCCAGCAGCGTAGGGTCTAGCGGGAGATCTGAGCAGTTCTTC	CASSVGSSGRSEQFF
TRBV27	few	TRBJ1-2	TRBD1	TGTGCCAGCAGTTACAGGGGCAGCTATGGCTACACCTTC	CASSYRGSYGYTF
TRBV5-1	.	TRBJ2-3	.	TGCGCCAGCAGCCCCAGACAGAGCACAGATACGCAGTATTTT	CASSPRQSTDTQYF